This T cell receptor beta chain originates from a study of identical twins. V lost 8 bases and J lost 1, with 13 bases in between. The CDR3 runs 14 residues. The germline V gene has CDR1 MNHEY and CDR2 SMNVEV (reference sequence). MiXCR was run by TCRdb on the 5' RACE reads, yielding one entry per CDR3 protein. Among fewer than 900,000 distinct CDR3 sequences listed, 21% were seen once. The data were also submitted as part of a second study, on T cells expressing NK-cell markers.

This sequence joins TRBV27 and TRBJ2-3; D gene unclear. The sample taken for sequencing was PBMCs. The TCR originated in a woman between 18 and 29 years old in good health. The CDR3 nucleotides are TGTGCCAGCGGGATAGCTTTGGGCACAGATACGCAGTATTTT. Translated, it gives CASGIALGTDTQYF.